This T cell receptor beta chain was sequenced in a study of T-cell memory formation after mild COVID-19. V gave up 4 bases and J gave up 5 bases, with 11 bases separating them. Germline CDR1 and CDR2: LGHNA and YNFKEQ. This CDR3 has 13 amino acids. 5'RACE with constant-segment primers yielded barcoded, UMI-tagged TCR alpha and TCR beta cDNA libraries. TCRdb used MiXCR to reprocess the 5' RACE reads, holding one entry per CDR3 protein. The repertoire consists of around 390,000 distinct CDR3 sequences, with about 17% occurring once and the leading ten covering around a fifth. Note on this clonotype: What it recognizes is unknown.

Study-wide results and limits: CD4/CD8 balance characterized clones contracting day 15 to 85, and CD4+ skew characterized later expanders. The study detected some responding clones in pre-infection memory, suggesting cross-reactive memory joined.

The sample taken for sequencing was PBMCs or a T cell subset sorted from them (not recorded which). The clonotype comes from a man aged 18 to 35 who had mild COVID-19 (a few samples of this study predate the infection). Cell type and time point are not known. The rearrangement joins TRBV4-2 to TRBJ1-2, with D hard to call. CDR3 in amino acids: CASSPLARYGYTF. CDR3 nucleotide sequence: TGTGCCAGCAGCCCGCTGGCTAGATATGGCTACACCTTC.